The subject of this entry is one T cell receptor beta chain. Its antigen is unidentified. In terms of origin and age, donors were healthy Caucasian individuals from Russia aged 6 to 90. This entry is derived from a study of blood T cells in healthy people across ages. CDR1 SEHNR and CDR2 FQNEAQ come from the germline V gene (reference sequence). This CDR3 has 16 residues. Points from the study as a whole: Long-lived donors had more naive CD4+ cells and higher diversity than aged donors. The recorded TCR beta diversity per million T cells decreased in a roughly linear manner with age.

A second about 7 to 11 cycle PCR used barcoded and J-beta primers. Tags on each cDNA molecule came from a template-switch adaptor with 12 random nucleotides. TCRdb recomputed calls from the 5' RACE reads with MiXCR, one row per CDR3 protein. The top ten clones hold 7.9% of a sample with about 1,400,000 distinct CDR3 sequences, roughly 40% of them seen once. This TCR came from a woman aged 18 to 35 in good health. Sequencing was performed on blood. The rearrangement joins TRBV7-9 to TRBJ2-1; 8 nucleotides line up with TRBD1. Matching the DNA end better, TRBJ2-7 makes the J call doubtful. The CDR3 nucleotides read TGTGCCAGCAGCCTAACCCCAGGACAGGGCTACAATGAGCAGTACTTC. Translating gives CASSLTPGQGYNEQYF.